Each of the 18 T cell receptor beta chains below was sequenced from the same sample in a study of Graves' ophthalmopathy and Graves' hyperthyroidism. TCR beta CDR3 amplification used RNA transcripts. RT-PCR with HTBI primers came first, then second-round multiplex PCR. One entry per CDR3 protein, called by TCRdb with MiXCR from the multiplex PCR reads. The sample holds over a million distinct CDR3 sequences, 35% to 40% seen once. The sequencing sample was made of peripheral blood or thyroid tissue (not recorded which). The source is an adult man with Graves' hyperthyroidism.

Ten or more counts support this clonotype. The rearrangement uses TRBV7-2 and TRBJ2-7, with 7 nucleotides matching TRBD1. Germline CDR1 reads SGHTA; CDR2 reads FQGNSA. This CDR3 spans 14 amino acids. The V gene end was trimmed by 5 bases and the J gene end by 2 bases; junction bases not matched to a gene: 6. In DNA form, the CDR3 reads TGTGCCAGCAGCCCAGGGGGAAACCCCTACGAGCAGTACTTC. The encoded protein is CASSPGGNPYEQYF.

The genes are TRBV7-2 and TRBJ2-2; TRBD1 matches at 7 bases. V was pared by 2 bases and J by 6 bases, with 3 bases of the junction left unmatched. CDR1 and CDR2 (germline): SGHTA, FQGNSA. The CDR3 has 14 residues. Here the CDR3 DNA reads TGTGCCAGCAGCTTACGCAGGGGGTCCGGGGAGCTGTTTTTT. As protein: CASSLRRGSGELFF.

The sample holds many counts of this clonotype. The chain links TRBV20-1 to TRBJ2-7; weak D call: TRBD1 (6 bases). V dropped 0 bases and J dropped 1 base, with 10 bases sitting between them. Germline CDR1 is DFQATT and CDR2 is SNEGSKA (reference sequence). The CDR3 extends over 14 amino acids. The CDR3 DNA reads as TGCAGTGCTAGAGATCGGGGACAATCCTACGAGCAGTACTTC. The encoded protein is CSARDRGQSYEQYF.

This clonotype was counted only a few times. This chain links TRBV11-2 with TRBJ2-7, with 12 nucleotides matching TRBD2. Germline assignment: CDR1 SGHAT and CDR2 FQNNGV. Germline trimming cut 5 bases from V and 2 bases from J; bases unmatched to any gene: 4. This CDR3 region has 15 residues. CDR3 loop: CASSPSGRATYEQYF. The CDR3 DNA follows: TGTGCCAGCAGCCCTAGCGGGAGGGCGACCTACGAGCAGTACTTC.

V gene TRBV2 combines with J gene TRBJ2-5, with a tentative D call TRBD1 (6 bases). This CDR3 region has 14 residues. Germline V CDR1 and CDR2: SNHLY, FYNNEI. Trimming took 10 bases from V and 5 from J, leaving 20 bases between them. Here the CDR3 reads CAKLRGSMRETQYF. CDR3 bases: TGTGCCAAGCTGAGGGGGAGCATGAGGGAGACCCAGTACTTC.

This clonotype has at least ten counts. The V call is TRBV9, the J call TRBJ1-2, with D possibly TRBD1 on 6 matching bases. The ends were cut back, 3 bases at V and 12 bases at J, with 21 bases in the middle. Germline CDR1 SGDLS, CDR2 YYNGEE. This CDR3 is built from 14 residues. The CDR3 DNA sequence: TGTGCCAGCAGCGCCTCGGACAGCCGCAGGGTTCACACCTTC. Residues: CASSASDSRRVHTF.

The chain employs TRBV13 and TRBJ1-4, with 9 bases identical to TRBD1. The germline V gene encodes CDR1 PRHDT and CDR2 FYEKMQ (reference sequence). Losses at the gene ends were 8 bases for V and 5 bases for J; bases not matched to a gene: 3. The CDR3 runs to 13 residues. The CDR3 region is CASFGQGNEKLFF. In DNA form, the CDR3 reads TGTGCCAGCTTCGGACAGGGGAATGAAAAACTGTTTTTT.

Turning to this clonotype: A read error may explain this, as a much larger clone is one base away. The chain uses TRBV20-1 and TRBJ2-5; D is tentatively TRBD1 or TRBD2 (5 bases each). Looked up from germline, CDR1 is DFQATT and CDR2 is SNEGSKA (reference sequence). The CDR3 totals 14 residues. V dropped 4 bases and J dropped 5 bases, with 17 bases sitting between them. DNA of the CDR3: TGCAGTGCTAAAGGGGACCCTAGGAGGGAGACCCAGTACTTC. This sequence encodes CSAKGDPRRETQYF.

In this sample, this clonotype turned up a few times. Mismatch with germline at one junction end may stem from a read error. The genes are TRBV7-8 and TRBJ2-7; 15 nucleotides align to TRBD2. The CDR3 spans 14 residues. The V gene's germline CDR1 is SGHVS and CDR2 FQNEAQ. CDR3 in amino acids: CASSLGGLAGGPGF. In nucleotides, the CDR3 is TGTGCCAGCAGCTTGGGTGGACTAGCGGGAGGGCCGGGTTTC.

CDR3 residues: CASSPNRSNGYTF. The CDR3 coding sequence is TGTGCCAGCAGCCCCAACAGGTCAAATGGCTACACCTTC. V and J are TRBV25-1 and TRBJ1-2, with D tentatively TRBD1 (5 bases). Trimming took off 6 bases at V and 6 bases at J, with 14 bases between the two ends. The germline V gene has CDR1 MGHDK and CDR2 SYGVNS. This CDR3 has 13 residues.

This clonotype was counted ten times or more. The rearrangement joins TRBV7-9 to TRBJ2-7, with D unresolved. Trimming cost V 4 bases and J 2 bases, with 15 bases left between them. The CDR3 contains 15 residues. In germline, CDR1 is SEHNR, CDR2 FQNEAQ (reference sequence). CDR3 amino acids: CASSSPSGSPYEQYF. The DNA of the CDR3 is TGTGCCAGCAGCTCCCCCTCGGGCAGCCCCTACGAGCAGTACTTC.

The chain recombines TRBV5-4 with TRBJ2-7, with D tentatively TRBD1 (7 bases). This CDR3 is built from 15 residues. Germline V CDR1 and CDR2: SGHNT, YYREEE (reference sequence). Trimming cost V 3 bases and J 6 bases, with 19 bases left between them. CDR3 in amino acids: CASSSHEVQGGEQYF. CDR3 DNA sequence: TGTGCCAGCAGCTCCCATGAGGTGCAGGGGGGCGAGCAGTACTTC.

The chain combines TRBV15 with TRBJ2-4; D call uncertain. V was shortened by 3 bases and J by 1 base, with 10 bases between the two germline ends. Per germline, CDR1 LNHNV and CDR2 YYDKDF (reference sequence). The length of the CDR3 is 15 residues. DNA of the CDR3: TGTGCCACCAGCAGGTCGTTAGGGGCCAAAAACATTCAGTACTTC. The encoded protein is CATSRSLGAKNIQYF. Combining the CDR3 with reference TRBV15 and TRBJ2-4 gives the whole variable domain DAMVIQNPRYQVTQFGKPVTLSCSQTLNHNVMYWYQQKSSQAPKLLFHYYDKDFNNEADTPDNFQSRRPNTSFCFLDIRSPGLGDTAMYLCATSRSLGAKNIQYFGAGTRLSVL.

This clonotype was observed many times. This chain connects TRBV7-8 to TRBJ2-5; TRBD2 is a possible D gene (5 bases). Trimming left V 3 bases short and J 2 bases short, with 10 bases between. The germline V gene has CDR1 SGHVS and CDR2 FQNEAQ. The CDR3 spans 14 residues. Written as DNA, the CDR3 is TGTGCCAGCAGCTTCCGAGCGGATCAAGAGACCCAGTACTTC. It codes for CASSFRADQETQYF.

This clonotype has a handful of counts. The V call is TRBV2, the J call TRBJ2-5, with TRBD2 identical over 8 bases. Germline V gives CDR1 SNHLY, CDR2 FYNNEI. The J segment lost 5 bases and the V segment lost 2 bases, leaving 4 bases of the junction unmatched. The CDR3 spans 14 residues. CDR3 in DNA: TGTGCCAGCAGTGAAAGCGGGAGATCGGAGACCCAGTACTTC. It codes for CASSESGRSETQYF.

This clonotype was counted ten times or more. The V and J genes are TRBV7-2 and TRBJ1-4, with 8 bases matching TRBD1. Germline V gives CDR1 SGHTA, CDR2 FQGNSA. J gave up 0 bases and V 5 bases, and 2 bases lay outside the gene matches. This CDR3 comprises 15 residues. In nucleotides, the CDR3 is TGTGCCAGCAGCATGACAGGGGCAACTAATGAAAAACTGTTTTTT. Its translation: CASSMTGATNEKLFF. Filled out from reference TRBV7-2 and TRBJ1-4, the complete variable domain reads GAGVSQSPSNKVTEKGKDVELRCDPISGHTALYWYRQSLGQGLEFLIYFQGNSAPDKSGLPSDRFSAERTGGSVSTLTIQRTQQEDSAVYLCASSMTGATNEKLFFGSGTQLSVL.

J is TRBJ2-7 and V is TRBV14, with D possibly TRBD2 on 5 matching bases. Trimming left V 0 bases short and J 2 bases short, with 14 bases between. Germline V CDR1 and CDR2: SGHDN, FVKESK. The CDR3 extends over 16 amino acids. In nucleotides, the CDR3 is TGTGCCAGCAGCCAAGATTGGACTGAATACACCTACGAGCAGTACTTC. This translates into CASSQDWTEYTYEQYF.

The table lists this clonotype with a few counts. This sequence joins TRBV27 and TRBJ1-4, with D perhaps TRBD1 (5 bases). CDR3 length: 14 amino acids. V shed 6 bases and J shed 6 bases, with 14 bases lying between them. CDR1 is MNHEY, CDR2 SMNVEV, per germline (reference sequence). The CDR3 protein is CASRPGTYDEKLFF. The CDR3 nucleotides are TGTGCCAGCAGGCCCGGGACCTATGATGAAAAACTGTTTTTT.